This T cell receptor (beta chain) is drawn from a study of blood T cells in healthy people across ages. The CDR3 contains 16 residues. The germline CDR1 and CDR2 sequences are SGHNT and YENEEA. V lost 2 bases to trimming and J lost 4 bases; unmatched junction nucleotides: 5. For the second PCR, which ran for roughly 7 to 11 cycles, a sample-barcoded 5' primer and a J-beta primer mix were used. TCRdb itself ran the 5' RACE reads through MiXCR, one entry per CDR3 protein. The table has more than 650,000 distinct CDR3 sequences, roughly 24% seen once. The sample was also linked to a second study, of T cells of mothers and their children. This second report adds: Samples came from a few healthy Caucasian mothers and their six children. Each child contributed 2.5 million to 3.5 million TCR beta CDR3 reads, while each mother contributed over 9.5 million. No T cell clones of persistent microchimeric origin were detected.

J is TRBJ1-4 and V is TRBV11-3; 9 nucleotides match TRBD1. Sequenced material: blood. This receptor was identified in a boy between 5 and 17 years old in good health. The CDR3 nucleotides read TGTGCCAGCAGCTTACCTGGACAGGGGAATAATGAAAAACTGTTTTTT. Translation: CASSLPGQGNNEKLFF.